This T cell receptor (beta chain) was sequenced in a study of T-cell reconstitution after alpha-beta-depleted transplantation in children. The study's findings and limits: The origin of high day-60 TCRbeta diversity in some patients lay in surviving recipient T cells and thymic progenitors.

A library of TCRbeta sequences, prepared with unique molecular identifiers, was generated. TCRdb reprocessed the PCR reads with MiXCR, giving one entry per CDR3 protein. The profile shows more than 300,000 distinct CDR3 sequences, around 16% of them singletons. The V segment lost 1 base and the J segment 8 bases; nucleotides outside the gene matches: 15. Germline CDR1 and CDR2: DFQATT and SNEGSKA (reference sequence). The CDR3 has 17 residues. Of note for this clonotype: Its cognate antigen is unknown.

This TCR was recovered from a male patient aged 2 to 10 who had a stem cell transplant for acute lymphoblastic leukemia, so the T cells may come from the graft donor. The sample consisted of PBMCs, mostly from graft donor cells, taken 360 days after TCRalphabeta/CD19-depleted stem cell transplant. The chain combines TRBV20-1 with TRBJ2-1, with 9 bases aligning to TRBD2. CDR3: CSARAALLPGLAHEQFF. The DNA of the CDR3 is TGCAGTGCTAGAGCCGCGCTACTTCCGGGACTAGCCCATGAGCAGTTCTTC.